This paragraph reports one T cell receptor beta chain. What it recognizes is unknown. The junction does not match germline at one end; this may be a read error. From the 5' RACE reads, TCRdb called clonotypes with MiXCR, one entry per CDR3 protein. The sample carries about 55,000 distinct CDR3 sequences, 17% recorded once. Study results and caveats: The larger cohort examined one V-J beta rearrangement, not whole repertoires. Tumor Tregs overlapped most with tumor, then blood, naive CD4+ cells.

The CDR3 is made up of 12 amino acids. Germline lookup yields CDR1 SGHTA and CDR2 FQGNSA. Naive CD4+ cells had CD25+ Tregs removed. The V gene is TRBV7-2, the J gene TRBJ2-3; 9 bases match TRBD2. Material: naive CD4+ T cells sorted from blood. Noted subset: naive CD4+ T cells, CD4+CD45RA+CD25-. This TCR derives from a female donor with breast cancer. The CDR3 spells CASSFSGTSSFF. As DNA, the CDR3 is TGTGCCAGCAGCTTTTCCGGGACTAGCTCCTTTTTT.